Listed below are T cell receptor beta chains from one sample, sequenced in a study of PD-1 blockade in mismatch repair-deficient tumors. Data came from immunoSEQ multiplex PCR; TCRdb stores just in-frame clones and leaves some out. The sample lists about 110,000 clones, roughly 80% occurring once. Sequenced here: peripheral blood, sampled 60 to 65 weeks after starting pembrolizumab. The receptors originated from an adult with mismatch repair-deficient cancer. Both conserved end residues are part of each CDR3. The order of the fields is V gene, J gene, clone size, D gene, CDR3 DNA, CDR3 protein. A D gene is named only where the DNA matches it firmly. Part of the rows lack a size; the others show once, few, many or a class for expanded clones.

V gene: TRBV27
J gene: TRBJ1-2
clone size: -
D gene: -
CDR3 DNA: TGTGCCAGCGGAGTTTCTCCCCAGTATGGCTACACCTTC
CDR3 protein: CASGVSPQYGYTF

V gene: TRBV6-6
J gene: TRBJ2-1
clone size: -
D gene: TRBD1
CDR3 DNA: TGTGCCAGCAGTCAGACAGGGGGATACAATGAGCAGTTCTTC
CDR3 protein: CASSQTGGYNEQFF

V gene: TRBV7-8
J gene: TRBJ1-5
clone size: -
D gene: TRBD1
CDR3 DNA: TGTGCCAGCATGACAGGGAATCAGCCCCAGCATTTT
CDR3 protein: CASMTGNQPQHF

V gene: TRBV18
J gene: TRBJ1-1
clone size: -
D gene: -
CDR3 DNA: TGTGCCAGCTCACCAACACAGGCGAACACTGAAGCTTTCTTT
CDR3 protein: CASSPTQANTEAFF

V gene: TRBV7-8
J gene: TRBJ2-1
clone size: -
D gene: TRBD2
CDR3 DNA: TGTGCCAGCAGCTTACGGACTAGCATAATGATTGGTCAGTTCTTC
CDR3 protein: CASSLRTSIMIGQFF

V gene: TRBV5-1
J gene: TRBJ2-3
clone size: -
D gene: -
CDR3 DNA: TGCGCCAGCAGCGCCCTACCAGGCTTAGCCACAGATACGCAGTATTTT
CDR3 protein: CASSALPGLATDTQYF

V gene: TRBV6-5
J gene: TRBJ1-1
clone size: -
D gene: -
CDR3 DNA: TGTGCCAGCAGCCGACACGGCACTGAAGCTTTCTTT
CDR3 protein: CASSRHGTEAFF

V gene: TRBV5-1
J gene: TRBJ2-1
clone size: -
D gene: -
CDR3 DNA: TGCGCCAGCAGCCCGGAGACAAGAATCAATGAGCAGTTCTTC
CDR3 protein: CASSPETRINEQFF

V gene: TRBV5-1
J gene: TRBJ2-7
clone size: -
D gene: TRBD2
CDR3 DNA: TGCGCCAGCAGCTTCGAGAATAGAGGGAGGGACGAGCAGTACTTC
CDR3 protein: CASSFENRGRDEQYF

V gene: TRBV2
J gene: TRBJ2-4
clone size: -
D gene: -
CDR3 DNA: TGTGCCAGCAGTGGACGGGGTTCCAAAAACATTCAGTACTTC
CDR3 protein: CASSGRGSKNIQYF

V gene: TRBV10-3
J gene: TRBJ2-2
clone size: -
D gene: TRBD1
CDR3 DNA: TGTGCCATCAGTGACGGACAGGGGGCGGCCGGGGAGCTGTTTTTT
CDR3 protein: CAISDGQGAAGELFF

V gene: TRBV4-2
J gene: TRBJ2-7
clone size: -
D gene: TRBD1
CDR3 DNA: TGTGCCAGCAGCCCCACAGGGGGCGGCTCCTACGAGCAGTACTTC
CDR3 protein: CASSPTGGGSYEQYF

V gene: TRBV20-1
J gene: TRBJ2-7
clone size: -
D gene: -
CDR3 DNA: TGCAGTGCTAGCGGGAACTACGAGCAGTACTTC
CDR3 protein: CSASGNYEQYF

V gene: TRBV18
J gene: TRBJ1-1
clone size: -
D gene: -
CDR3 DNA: TGTGCCAGCTCACCAACTCCAGAGGGGGACACTGAAGCTTTCTTT
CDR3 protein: CASSPTPEGDTEAFF

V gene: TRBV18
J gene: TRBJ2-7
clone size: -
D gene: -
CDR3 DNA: TGTGCCAGCTCACCAACAGGAAGGCTATGGGAGCAGTACTTC
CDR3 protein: CASSPTGRLWEQYF

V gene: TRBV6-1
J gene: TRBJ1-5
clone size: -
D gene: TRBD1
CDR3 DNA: TGTGCCAGCAGTTCCATCGGGACAGCAAATCAGCCCCAGCATTTT
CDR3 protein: CASSSIGTANQPQHF

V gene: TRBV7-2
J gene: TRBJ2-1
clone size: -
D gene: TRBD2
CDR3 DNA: TGTGCCAGCAGCCCGCCCCGGGGACTAGCCTTTGACAATGAGCAGTTCTTC
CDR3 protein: CASSPPRGLAFDNEQFF

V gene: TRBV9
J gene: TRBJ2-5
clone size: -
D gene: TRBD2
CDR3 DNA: TGTGCCAGCAGCCCCCGGGGGGGGCGCTCCCAAGAGACCCAGTACTTC
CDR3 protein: CASSPRGGRSQETQYF

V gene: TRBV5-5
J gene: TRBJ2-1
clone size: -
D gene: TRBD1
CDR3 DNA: TGTGCCAGCAGCTTATTCCGGACAGGGTTGAATGAGCAGTTCTTC
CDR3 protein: CASSLFRTGLNEQFF

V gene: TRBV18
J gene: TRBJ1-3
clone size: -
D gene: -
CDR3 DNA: TGTGCCAGCTCACCATCAGGGACTGGAAACACCATATATTTT
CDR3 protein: CASSPSGTGNTIYF

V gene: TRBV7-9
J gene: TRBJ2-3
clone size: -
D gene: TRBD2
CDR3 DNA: TGTGCCAGCAGCTCCCGGGCTAGCGGGAGTGTAGATACGCAGTATTTT
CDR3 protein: CASSSRASGSVDTQYF

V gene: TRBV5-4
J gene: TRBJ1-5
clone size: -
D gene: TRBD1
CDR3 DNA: TGTGCCAGCAGCCCCGACAGGGACCAGCCCCAGCATTTT
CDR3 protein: CASSPDRDQPQHF

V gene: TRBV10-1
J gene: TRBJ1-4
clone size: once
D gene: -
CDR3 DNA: TGCGCCAGCAGCGAGACGGGGGACCGTGGGTCGGGGAATGAAAAACTGTTTTTT
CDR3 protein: CASSETGDRGSGNEKLFF

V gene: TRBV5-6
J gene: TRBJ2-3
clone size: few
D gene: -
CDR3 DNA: TGTGCCAGCAGCAAGACAGACACAGATACGCAGTATTTT
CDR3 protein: CASSKTDTDTQYF

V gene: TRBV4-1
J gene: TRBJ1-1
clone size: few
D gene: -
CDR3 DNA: TGCGCCAGCAGCCAATTTGTCGGGGGGGACACTGAAGCTTTCTTT
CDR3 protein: CASSQFVGGDTEAFF

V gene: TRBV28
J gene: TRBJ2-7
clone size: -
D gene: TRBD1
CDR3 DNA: TGTGCCAGCAGTTTACAGGACAGGGCCCTTCGGGAGCAGTACTTC
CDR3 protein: CASSLQDRALREQYF

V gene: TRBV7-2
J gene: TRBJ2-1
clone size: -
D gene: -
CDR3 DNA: TGTGCCAGCAGCTTAGAGGGGAATCCGAACGATGAGCAGTTCTTC
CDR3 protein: CASSLEGNPNDEQFF

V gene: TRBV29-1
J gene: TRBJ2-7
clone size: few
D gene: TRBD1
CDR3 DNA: TGCAGCGCGCGACAGGGCTTGGGCGAGCAGTACTTC
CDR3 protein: CSARQGLGEQYF

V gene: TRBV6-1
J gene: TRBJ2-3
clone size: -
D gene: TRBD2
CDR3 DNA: TGTGCCAGCAGCGCGACTAGCCGTATAAATACGCAGTATTTT
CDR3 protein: CASSATSRINTQYF

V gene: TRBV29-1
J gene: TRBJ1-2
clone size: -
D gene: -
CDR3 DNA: TGCAGCGTTGAAGAAGTCTCGGACCAGGACTATGGCTACACCTTC
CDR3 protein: CSVEEVSDQDYGYTF

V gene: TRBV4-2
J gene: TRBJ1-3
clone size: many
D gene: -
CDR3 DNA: TGTGCCAGCAGCCAAAATACAGGGAATTCTGGAAACACCATATATTTT
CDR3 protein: CASSQNTGNSGNTIYF

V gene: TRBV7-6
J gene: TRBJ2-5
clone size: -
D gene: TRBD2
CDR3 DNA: TGTGCCAGCAGCCTGCGGACTAGGCAAGAGACCCAGTACTTC
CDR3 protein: CASSLRTRQETQYF

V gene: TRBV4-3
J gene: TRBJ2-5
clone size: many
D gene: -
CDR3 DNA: TGCGCCAGCAGCCAGTCCTACGTTCGGGAGACCCAGTACTTC
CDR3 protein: CASSQSYVRETQYF

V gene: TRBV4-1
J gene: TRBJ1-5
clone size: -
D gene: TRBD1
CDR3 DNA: TGCGCCAGCAGCCGGGTGGACAGGGGTGGTCAGCCCCAGCATTTT
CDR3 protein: CASSRVDRGGQPQHF